The 17 T cell receptor beta chains listed next were all sequenced from one sample in a study of cytotoxic CD8 clonotypes in ibrutinib-treated CLL. Sequenced by immunoSEQ multiplex PCR; TCRdb stores in-frame clones only, minus some. The sample holds some 140,000 clones; 75% to 95% are singletons and the top ten take 10% to 14%. Sequencing used PBMCs, obtained after 12 months of ibrutinib treatment. The receptors shown here come from a human donor with chronic lymphocytic leukemia.

The V and J genes are TRBV11-3 and TRBJ2-5, with D possibly matching TRBD2 (6 bases). The CDR3 has 13 amino acids. V was clipped by 5 bases and J by 7 bases, with 14 bases between them. CDR1 and CDR2 from the germline V gene are SGHNT and YENEEA. CDR3 in amino acids: CASSTGDIGTQYF. Here the CDR3 DNA reads TGTGCCAGCAGCACGGGGGATATCGGGACCCAGTACTTC. Using reference TRBV11-3 and TRBJ2-5 for the parts outside the CDR3, the full variable domain is EAGVVQSPRYKIIEKKQPVAFWCNPISGHNTLYWYLQNLGQGPELLIRYENEEAVDDSQLPKDRFSAERLKGVDSTLKIQPAELGDSAVYLCASSTGDIGTQYFGPGTRLLVL.

The rearrangement links TRBV7-9 to TRBJ2-4; D is perhaps TRBD1 (6 bases). The CDR3 length is 16 residues. V lost 3 bases to trimming and J lost 0 bases, with 12 bases between them. Germline V CDR1 and CDR2: SEHNR, FQNEAQ (reference sequence). The CDR3 loop reads CASSFGQKIAKNIQYF. CDR3 bases: TGTGCCAGCAGCTTCGGACAGAAAATAGCCAAAAACATTCAGTACTTC. Using reference TRBV7-9 and TRBJ2-4 for the parts outside the CDR3, the full variable domain is DTGVSQNPRHKITKRGQNVTFRCDPISEHNRLYWYRQTLGQGPEFLTYFQNEAQLEKSRLLSDRFSAERPKGSFSTLEIQRTEQGDSAMYLCASSFGQKIAKNIQYFGAGTRLSVL.

A few counts support this clone. This chain connects TRBV19 to TRBJ2-1, with 9 bases identical to TRBD2. The CDR3 is made up of 16 amino acids. Germline-derived CDR1 and CDR2 are LNHDA and SQIVND (reference sequence). V lost 5 bases, J lost 3 bases, and 8 bases stayed unmatched. The CDR3 is CASSPSPTSGYNEQFF. In DNA form, the CDR3 reads TGTGCCAGTAGTCCCTCCCCGACTAGCGGCTACAATGAGCAGTTCTTC.

This chain uses TRBV7-9 with TRBJ2-7; 10 nucleotides agree with TRBD1. J was trimmed by 5 bases and V by 5 bases; bases with no gene match: 9. Germline V gives CDR1 SEHNR, CDR2 FQNEAQ (reference sequence). The CDR3 extends over 15 amino acids. The CDR3 nucleotides read TGTGCCAGCAGCGCCTATGGGACAGGGGTACACGAGCAGTACTTC. Protein sequence: CASSAYGTGVHEQYF.

This clone was observed a handful of times. V usage is TRBV15 and J usage is TRBJ1-2; D perhaps matches TRBD1 (5 bases). CDR3 length equals 17 residues. Germline lookup yields CDR1 LNHNV and CDR2 YYDKDF (reference sequence). With 0 bases removed from V and 2 bases from J, the gap between germline ends came to 16 bases. The CDR3 region has the DNA TGTGCCACCAGCAGAGATAGTCTCTCGCGACAGAACTATGGCTACACCTTC. This sequence encodes CATSRDSLSRQNYGYTF. The complete variable domain, with remaining parts taken from reference TRBV15 and TRBJ1-2, reads DAMVIQNPRYQVTQFGKPVTLSCSQTLNHNVMYWYQQKSSQAPKLLFHYYDKDFNNEADTPDNFQSRRPNTSFCFLDIRSPGLGDTAMYLCATSRDSLSRQNYGYTFGSGTRLTVV.

The chain carries TRBV30 and TRBJ1-4, with TRBD1 matching 11 bases. The trim removed 8 bases at V and 7 bases at J, leaving 6 bases unmatched. The CDR3 is 13 amino acids. Germline V gene lookup returns CDR1 GTSNPN and CDR2 SVGIG (reference sequence). The CDR3 DNA reads TGTGCCACAACCGGGACAGGGGGTGAAAAACTGTTTTTT. This gives the protein CATTGTGGEKLFF.

The chain couples TRBV20-1 to TRBJ2-1, with 7 bases lining up with TRBD2. The CDR3 contains 11 residues. The V gene's germline CDR1 is DFQATT and CDR2 SNEGSKA (reference sequence). Trimming removed 6 bases from V and 15 bases from J; junction bases left unmatched: 11. The CDR3 DNA reads TGCAGTGCCCCAGCGGGATCCCGCGTGTTCTTC. It is translated as CSAPAGSRVFF.

The V gene is TRBV7-3, the J gene TRBJ2-7; D perhaps matches TRBD2 (6 bases). V gave up 5 bases and J gave up 2 bases, with 13 bases separating them. In germline, CDR1 is SGHTA, CDR2 FQGTGA. The CDR3 spans 14 residues. This chain's CDR3 is CASSLGGSAYEQYF. CDR3 DNA: TGTGCCAGCAGCCTGGGGGGTAGCGCCTACGAGCAGTACTTC.

This chain links TRBV5-1 with TRBJ2-7, with D possibly TRBD2 on 6 matching bases. This CDR3 has 15 residues. Trimming stripped 0 bases from V and 4 bases from J, with 14 bases between. Per germline, CDR1 SGHRS and CDR2 YFSETQ. The CDR3, as DNA: TGCGCCAGCAGCTTGGTCGGAGGGGACCCTTACGAGCAGTACTTC. Encoded protein: CASSLVGGDPYEQYF.

This sequence joins TRBV7-9 and TRBJ1-2, with 7 bases aligning to TRBD1. CDR1 is SEHNR, CDR2 FQNEAQ, per germline (reference sequence). There are 14 residues in the CDR3. With V trimmed by 5 bases and J by 7 bases, 10 bases remained unmatched. CDR3 nucleotide sequence: TGTGCCAGCAGCGGAAGACAGGGAACTATTGGCTACACCTTC. As protein: CASSGRQGTIGYTF. The whole variable domain, remainder taken from reference TRBV7-9 and TRBJ1-2, is DTGVSQNPRHKITKRGQNVTFRCDPISEHNRLYWYRQTLGQGPEFLTYFQNEAQLEKSRLLSDRFSAERPKGSFSTLEIQRTEQGDSAMYLCASSGRQGTIGYTFGSGTRLTVV.

This clone was observed a few times. CDR3 sequence (DNA): TGTGCCTGGAGTGGACAGGGAGGCACTGAAGCTTTCTTT. Residues: CAWSGQGGTEAFF. V usage is TRBV30 and J usage is TRBJ1-1; 7 nucleotides agree with TRBD1. The trim removed 1 base at V and 4 bases at J, leaving 3 bases unmatched. The CDR3 runs 13 residues. Germline V gives CDR1 GTSNPN, CDR2 SVGIG (reference sequence).

This clone was seen once. The chain is built from TRBV7-9 and TRBJ2-2; D is unresolved. This CDR3 region has 13 residues. Trimming took off 5 bases at V and 1 base at J, with 5 bases between the two ends. The germline V gene encodes CDR1 SEHNR and CDR2 FQNEAQ (reference sequence). The CDR3 bases are TGTGCCAGCAGCCCCATGAACACCGGGGAGCTGTTTTTT. The encoded protein is CASSPMNTGELFF.

The rearrangement joins TRBV5-8 to TRBJ2-3; maybe TRBD2 (7 bases). This CDR3 has 16 amino acids. V dropped 4 bases and J dropped 2 bases, with 17 bases sitting between them. Germline CDR1 and CDR2: SGHTS and YDEGEE. CDR3 sequence: CASSPGGGSDTDTQYF. CDR3 coding DNA: TGTGCCAGCAGCCCGGGGGGCGGGAGTGACACAGATACGCAGTATTTT. Looking up the rest from reference TRBV5-8 and TRBJ2-3 gives the full variable domain: EAGVTQSPTHLIKTRGQQATLRCSPISGHTSVYWYQQALGLGLQFLLWYDEGEERNRGNFPPRFSGRQFPNYSSELNVNALELEDSALYLCASSPGGGSDTDTQYFGPGTRLTVL.

CDR3 in amino acids: CASSGQGTLSYEQYF. For the CDR3, the DNA is TGCGCCAGCAGCGGACAGGGTACCCTCTCCTACGAGCAGTACTTC. V usage is TRBV5-1 and J usage is TRBJ2-7; 8 positions match TRBD1. The CDR3 is 15 residues long. After removal of 4 bases from V and 0 bases from J, the junction contained 6 bases not matched to a gene. Germline assignment: CDR1 SGHRS and CDR2 YFSETQ.

The chain is built from TRBV27 and TRBJ2-3, with TRBD2 matching over 10 bases. The junction had 10 bases not matched to a gene; V was cut back by 6 bases and J by 4 bases. CDR3 length equals 16 residues. The V gene's germline CDR1 is MNHEY and CDR2 SMNVEV (reference sequence). For the CDR3, the DNA is TGTGCCAGCAGCCTATTGAGCGGGAGGGCCCCAGATACGCAGTATTTT. It encodes CASSLLSGRAPDTQYF.

The chain has TRBV6-5 and TRBJ1-4, with 12 bases matching TRBD1. This CDR3 has 14 residues. Germline V lookup: CDR1 MNHEY, CDR2 SVGAGI. V shed 8 bases, J shed 10 bases, and the junction held 8 bases outside the gene matches. CDR3 nucleotide sequence: TGTGCCAGCCGGTCCGGGACAGGGGGCGGAAAACTGTTTTTT. It translates to CASRSGTGGGKLFF.

The chain links TRBV7-9 to TRBJ2-5; tentative D call: TRBD2 (7 bases). Trimming took off 0 bases at V and 2 bases at J, with 13 bases between the two ends. Looked up from germline, CDR1 is SEHNR and CDR2 is FQNEAQ (reference sequence). The CDR3 is 16 residues long. In DNA form, the CDR3 reads TGTGCCAGCAGCTTAGCCCCGGGGGGCTGGCAAGAGACCCAGTACTTC. Encoded protein: CASSLAPGGWQETQYF.